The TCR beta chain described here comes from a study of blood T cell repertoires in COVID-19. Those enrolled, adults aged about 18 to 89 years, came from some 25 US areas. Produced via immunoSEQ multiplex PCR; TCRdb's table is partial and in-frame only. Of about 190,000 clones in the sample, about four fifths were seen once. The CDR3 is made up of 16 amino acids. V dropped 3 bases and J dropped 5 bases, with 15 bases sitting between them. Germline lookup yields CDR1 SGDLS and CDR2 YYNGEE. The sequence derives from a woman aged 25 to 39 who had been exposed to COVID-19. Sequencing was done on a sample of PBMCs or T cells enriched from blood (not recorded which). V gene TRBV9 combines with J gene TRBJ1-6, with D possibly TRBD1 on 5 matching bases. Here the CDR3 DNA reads TGTGCCAGCAGCGCCCGGCGGGGGGAGAATAATTCACCCCTCCACTTT. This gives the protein CASSARRGENNSPLHF.